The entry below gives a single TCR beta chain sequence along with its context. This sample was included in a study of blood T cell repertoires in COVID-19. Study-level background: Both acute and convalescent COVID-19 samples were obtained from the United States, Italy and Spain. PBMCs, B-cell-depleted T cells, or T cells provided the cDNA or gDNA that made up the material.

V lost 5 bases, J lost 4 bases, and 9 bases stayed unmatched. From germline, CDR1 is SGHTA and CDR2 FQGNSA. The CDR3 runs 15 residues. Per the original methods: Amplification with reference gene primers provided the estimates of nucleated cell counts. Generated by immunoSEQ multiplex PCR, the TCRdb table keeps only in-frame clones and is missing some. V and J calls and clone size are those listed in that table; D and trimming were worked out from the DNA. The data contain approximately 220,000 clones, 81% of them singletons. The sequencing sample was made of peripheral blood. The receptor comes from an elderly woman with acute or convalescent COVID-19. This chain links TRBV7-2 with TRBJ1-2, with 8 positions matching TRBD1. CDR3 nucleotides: TGTGCCAGCAGCACTTACGCGACAGGGGCCTATGGCTACACCTTC. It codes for CASSTYATGAYGYTF.